The clone carrying this T cell receptor beta chain was counted only a few times. Its antigen is not identified. The sample comes from a study of CD8 T cells in ankylosing spondylitis. Study-level points and caveats: Existing reports had already noted some motif variants in reactive arthritis synovial fluid and blood. Ankylosing spondylitis blood appeared to be characterized by a TCR beta motif of about 8 highly homologous variants.

TCRdb processed the 5' RACE reads anew with MiXCR; each CDR3 protein has one entry. The profile shows over 600,000 distinct CDR3 sequences, around 20% of them singletons. Per the germline V gene, CDR1 is MGHRA and CDR2 is YSYEKL. Trimming at V came to 1 base and at J to 0 bases, leaving 2 bases not matched to a gene. The CDR3 has 16 amino acids. The sequence was collected from a male donor with ankylosing spondylitis. The chain joins TRBV4-1 to TRBJ2-2; 7 nucleotides align to TRBD2. Material for sequencing was blood, either unsorted or a sorted T cell fraction (not recorded which). CDR3 amino acids: CASSQVLAANTGELFF. As DNA, the CDR3 is TGCGCCAGCAGCCAAGTTCTAGCGGCGAACACCGGGGAGCTGTTTTTT.